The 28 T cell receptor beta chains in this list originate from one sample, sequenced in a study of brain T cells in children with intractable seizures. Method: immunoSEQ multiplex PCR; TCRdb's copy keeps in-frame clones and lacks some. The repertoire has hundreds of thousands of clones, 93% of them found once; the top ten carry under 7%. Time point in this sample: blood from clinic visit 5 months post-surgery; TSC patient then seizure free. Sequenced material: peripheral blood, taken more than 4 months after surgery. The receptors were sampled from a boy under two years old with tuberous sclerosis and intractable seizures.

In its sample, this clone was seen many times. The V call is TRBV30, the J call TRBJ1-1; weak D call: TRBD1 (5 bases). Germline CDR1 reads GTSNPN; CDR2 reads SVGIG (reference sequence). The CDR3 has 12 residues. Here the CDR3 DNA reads TGTGCACGGAGGGGATCAAACACTGAAGCTTTCTTT. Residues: CARRGSNTEAFF.

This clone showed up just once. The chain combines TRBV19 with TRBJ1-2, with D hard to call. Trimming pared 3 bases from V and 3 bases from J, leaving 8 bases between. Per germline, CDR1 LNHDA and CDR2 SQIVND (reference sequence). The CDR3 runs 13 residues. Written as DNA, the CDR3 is TGTGCCAGTAGTATGGGGAGCCACTATGGCTACACCTTC. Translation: CASSMGSHYGYTF.

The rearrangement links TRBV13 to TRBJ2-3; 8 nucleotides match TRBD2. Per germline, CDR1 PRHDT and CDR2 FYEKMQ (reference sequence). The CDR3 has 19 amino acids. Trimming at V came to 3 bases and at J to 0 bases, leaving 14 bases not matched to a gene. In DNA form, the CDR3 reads TGTGCCAGCAGCTTCTCCTCCGGGACTAGAGGGAGTAGCACAGATACGCAGTATTTT. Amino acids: CASSFSSGTRGSSTDTQYF. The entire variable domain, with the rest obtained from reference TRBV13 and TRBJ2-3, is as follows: AAGVIQSPRHLIKEKRETATLKCYPIPRHDTVYWYQQGPGQDPQFLISFYEKMQSDKGSIPDRFSAQQFSDYHSELNMSSLELGDSALYFCASSFSSGTRGSSTDTQYFGPGTRLTVL.

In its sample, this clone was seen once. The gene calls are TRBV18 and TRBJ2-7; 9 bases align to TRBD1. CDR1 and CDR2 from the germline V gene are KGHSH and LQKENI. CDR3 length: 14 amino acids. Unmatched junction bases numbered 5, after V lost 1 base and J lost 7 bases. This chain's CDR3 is CASSPQNRGHEQYF. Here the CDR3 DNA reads TGTGCCAGCTCACCACAGAACAGGGGGCATGAGCAGTACTTC.

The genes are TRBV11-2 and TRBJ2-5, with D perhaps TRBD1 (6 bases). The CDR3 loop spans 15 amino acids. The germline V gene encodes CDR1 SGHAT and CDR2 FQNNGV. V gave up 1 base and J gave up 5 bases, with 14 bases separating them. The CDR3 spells CASSLGPGAGETQYF. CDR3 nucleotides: TGTGCCAGCAGCTTAGGCCCAGGGGCCGGCGAGACCCAGTACTTC.

The CDR3 reads CASSLVRSLNSPLHF. The CDR3 DNA reads TGTGCCAGCAGTTTAGTCCGGTCGCTTAATTCACCCCTCCACTTT. The chain combines TRBV27 with TRBJ1-6, with D hard to call. V was cut by 2 bases and J by 6 bases, with 11 bases left in between. The CDR3 runs 15 residues. Looked up from germline, CDR1 is MNHEY and CDR2 is SMNVEV (reference sequence).

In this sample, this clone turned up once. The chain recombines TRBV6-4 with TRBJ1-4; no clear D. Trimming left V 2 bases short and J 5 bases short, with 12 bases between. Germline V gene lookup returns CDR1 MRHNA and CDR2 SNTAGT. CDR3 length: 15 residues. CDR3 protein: CASSDEGGRNEKLFF. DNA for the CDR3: TGTGCCAGCAGTGACGAAGGCGGACGAAATGAAAAACTGTTTTTT.

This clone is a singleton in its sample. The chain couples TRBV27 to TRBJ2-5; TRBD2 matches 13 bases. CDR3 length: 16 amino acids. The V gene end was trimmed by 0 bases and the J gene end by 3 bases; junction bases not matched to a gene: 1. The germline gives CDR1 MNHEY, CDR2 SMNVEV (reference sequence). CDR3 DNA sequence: TGTGCCAGCAGTTTATCTACTAGCGGGGGGGAAGAGACCCAGTACTTC. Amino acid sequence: CASSLSTSGGEETQYF.

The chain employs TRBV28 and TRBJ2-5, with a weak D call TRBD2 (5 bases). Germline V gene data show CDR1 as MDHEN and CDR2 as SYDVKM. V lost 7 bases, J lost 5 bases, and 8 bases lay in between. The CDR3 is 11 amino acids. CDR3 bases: TGTGCCAGCATTTGGAGGGAGACCCAGTACTTC. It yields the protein CASIWRETQYF.

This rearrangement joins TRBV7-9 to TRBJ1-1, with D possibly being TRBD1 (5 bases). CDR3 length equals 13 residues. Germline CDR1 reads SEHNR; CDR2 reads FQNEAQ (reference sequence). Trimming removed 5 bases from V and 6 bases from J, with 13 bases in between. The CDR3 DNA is TGTGCCAGCAGCCCGGGACTCTTGGCTGAAGCTTTCTTT. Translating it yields CASSPGLLAEAFF.

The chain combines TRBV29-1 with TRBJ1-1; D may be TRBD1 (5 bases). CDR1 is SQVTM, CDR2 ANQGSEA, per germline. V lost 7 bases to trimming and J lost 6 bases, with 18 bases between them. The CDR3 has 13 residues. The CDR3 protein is CSAVQGEASEAFF. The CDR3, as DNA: TGCAGCGCAGTTCAGGGAGAGGCCTCTGAAGCTTTCTTT. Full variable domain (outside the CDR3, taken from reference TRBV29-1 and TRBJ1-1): SAVISQKPSRDICQRGTSLTIQCQVDSQVTMMFWYRQQPGQSLTLIATANQGSEATYESGFVIDKFPISRPNLTFSTLTVSNMSPEDSSIYLCSAVQGEASEAFFGQGTRLTVV.

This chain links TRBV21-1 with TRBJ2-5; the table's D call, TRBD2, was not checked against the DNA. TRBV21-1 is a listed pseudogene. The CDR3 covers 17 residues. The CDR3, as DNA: TGTGCCAGCAGCAAAGAGTTGTCCCAGAGCGGGTCGGAGACCCAGTACTTC. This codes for CASSKELSQSGSETQYF.

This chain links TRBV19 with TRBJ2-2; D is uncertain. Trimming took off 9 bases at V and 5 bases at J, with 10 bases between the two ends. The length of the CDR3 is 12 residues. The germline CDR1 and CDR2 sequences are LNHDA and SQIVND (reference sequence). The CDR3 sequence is CASWAGTGELFF. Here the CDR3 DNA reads TGTGCCAGCTGGGCTGGAACCGGGGAGCTGTTTTTT.

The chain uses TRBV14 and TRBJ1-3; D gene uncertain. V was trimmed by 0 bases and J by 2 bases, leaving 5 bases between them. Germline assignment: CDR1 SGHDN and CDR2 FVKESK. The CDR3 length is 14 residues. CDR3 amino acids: CASSQEGTGNTIYF. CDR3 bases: TGTGCCAGCAGCCAAGAGGGTACTGGAAACACCATATATTTT.

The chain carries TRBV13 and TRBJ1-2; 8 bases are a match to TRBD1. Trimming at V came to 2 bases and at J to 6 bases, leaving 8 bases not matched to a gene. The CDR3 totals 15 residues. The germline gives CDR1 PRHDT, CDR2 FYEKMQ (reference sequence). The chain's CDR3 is CASSLLQGAGDGYTF. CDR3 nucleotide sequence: TGTGCCAGCAGCTTATTGCAGGGGGCTGGTGATGGCTACACCTTC.

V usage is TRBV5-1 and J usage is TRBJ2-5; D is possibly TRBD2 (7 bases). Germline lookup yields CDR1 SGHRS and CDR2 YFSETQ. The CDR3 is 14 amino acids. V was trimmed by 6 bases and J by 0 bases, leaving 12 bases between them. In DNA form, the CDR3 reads TGCGCCAGCATGGAGGGGGGGTACCAAGAGACCCAGTACTTC. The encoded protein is CASMEGGYQETQYF. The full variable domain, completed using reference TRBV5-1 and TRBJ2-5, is KAGVTQTPRYLIKTRGQQVTLSCSPISGHRSVSWYQQTPGQGLQFLFEYFSETQRNKGNFPGRFSGRQFSNSRSEMNVSTLELGDSALYLCASMEGGYQETQYFGPGTRLLVL.

CDR3 in amino acids: CASSPPWSGGIYTQYF. Written as DNA, the CDR3 is TGTGCCAGCTCACCACCGTGGAGCGGGGGAATCTATACGCAGTATTTT. The chain links TRBV18 to TRBJ2-3; 8 bases fit TRBD2. The CDR3 covers 16 residues. Germline V gene sequence: CDR1 KGHSH, CDR2 LQKENI. With V trimmed by 0 bases and J by 7 bases, 9 bases remained unmatched.

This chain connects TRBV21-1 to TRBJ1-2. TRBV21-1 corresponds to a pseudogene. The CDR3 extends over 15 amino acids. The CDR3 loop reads CASSNDTGNDYGYTF. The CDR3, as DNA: TGTGCCAGCAGCAATGATACCGGGAACGACTATGGCTACACCTTC.

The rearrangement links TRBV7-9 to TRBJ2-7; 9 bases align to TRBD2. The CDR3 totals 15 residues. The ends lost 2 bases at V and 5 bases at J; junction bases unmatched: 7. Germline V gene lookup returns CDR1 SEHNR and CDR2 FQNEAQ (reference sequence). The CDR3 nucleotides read TGTGCCAGCAGCTTAAGGCGGGGGGGCGGAGACGAGCAGTACTTC. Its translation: CASSLRRGGGDEQYF.

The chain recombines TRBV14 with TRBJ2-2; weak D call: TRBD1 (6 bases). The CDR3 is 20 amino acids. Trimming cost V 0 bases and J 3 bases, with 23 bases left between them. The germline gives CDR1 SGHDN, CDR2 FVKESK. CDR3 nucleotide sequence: TGTGCCAGCAGCCAAGATTATACGGGGCAAAACAGGGTTGACACCGGGGAGCTGTTTTTT. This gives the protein CASSQDYTGQNRVDTGELFF.

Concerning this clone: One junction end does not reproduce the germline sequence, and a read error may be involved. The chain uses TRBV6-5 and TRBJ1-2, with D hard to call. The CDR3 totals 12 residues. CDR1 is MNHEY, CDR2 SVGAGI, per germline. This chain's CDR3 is CASSYSGSVSYF. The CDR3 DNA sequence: TGTGCCAGCAGTTACTCGGGAAGTGTGAGCTACTTC.

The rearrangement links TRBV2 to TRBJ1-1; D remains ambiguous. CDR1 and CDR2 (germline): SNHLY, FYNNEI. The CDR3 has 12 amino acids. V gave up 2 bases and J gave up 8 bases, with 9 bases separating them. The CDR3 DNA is TGTGCCAGCAGTGAAATGGAGGTCGAAGCTTTCTTT. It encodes CASSEMEVEAFF.

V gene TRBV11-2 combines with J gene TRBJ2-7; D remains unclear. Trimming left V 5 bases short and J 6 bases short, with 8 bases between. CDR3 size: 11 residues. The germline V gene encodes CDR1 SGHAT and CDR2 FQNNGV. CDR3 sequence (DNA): TGTGCCAGCAGCCAGTCGTTCGAGCAGTACTTC. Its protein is CASSQSFEQYF.

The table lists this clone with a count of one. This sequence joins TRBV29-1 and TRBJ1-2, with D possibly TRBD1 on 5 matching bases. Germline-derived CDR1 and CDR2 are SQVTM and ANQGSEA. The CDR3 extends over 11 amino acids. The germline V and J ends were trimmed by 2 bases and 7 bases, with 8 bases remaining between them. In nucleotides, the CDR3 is TGCAGCGTTGAACAGGGCCGTGGCTACACCTTC. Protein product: CSVEQGRGYTF.

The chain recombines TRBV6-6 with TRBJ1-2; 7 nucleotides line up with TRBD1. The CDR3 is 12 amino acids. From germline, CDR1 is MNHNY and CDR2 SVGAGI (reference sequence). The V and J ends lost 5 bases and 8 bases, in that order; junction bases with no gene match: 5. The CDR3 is CASSPGTEGYTF. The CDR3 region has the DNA TGTGCCAGCAGTCCTGGGACAGAGGGCTACACCTTC.

This CDR3 is CASSLWGQGTDNQPQHF. The DNA for the CDR3 is TGTGCCAGCAGTTTATGGGGACAAGGGACAGATAATCAGCCCCAGCATTTT. The chain recombines TRBV28 with TRBJ1-5; 7 bases fit TRBD1. V was clipped by 0 bases and J by 4 bases; unmatched bases: 9. Germline V lookup: CDR1 MDHEN, CDR2 SYDVKM. The CDR3 is made up of 17 amino acids.

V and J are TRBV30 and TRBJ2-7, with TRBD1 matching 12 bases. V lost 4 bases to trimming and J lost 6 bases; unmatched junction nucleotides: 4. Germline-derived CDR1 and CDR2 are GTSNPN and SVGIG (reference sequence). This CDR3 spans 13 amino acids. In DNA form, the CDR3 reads TGTGCCTGGACAGGGGACAGGGGGCGCGAGCAGTACTTC. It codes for CAWTGDRGREQYF.

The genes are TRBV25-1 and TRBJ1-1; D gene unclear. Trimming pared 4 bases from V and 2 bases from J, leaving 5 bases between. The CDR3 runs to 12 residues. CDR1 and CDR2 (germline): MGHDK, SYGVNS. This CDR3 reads CASSAINTEAFF. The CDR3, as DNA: TGTGCCAGCAGTGCCATTAACACTGAAGCTTTCTTT. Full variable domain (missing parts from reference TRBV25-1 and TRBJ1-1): EADIYQTPRYLVIGTGKKITLECSQTMGHDKMYWYQQDPGMELHLIHYSYGVNSTEKGDLSSESTVSRIRTEHFPLTLESARPSHTSQYLCASSAINTEAFFGQGTRLTVV.